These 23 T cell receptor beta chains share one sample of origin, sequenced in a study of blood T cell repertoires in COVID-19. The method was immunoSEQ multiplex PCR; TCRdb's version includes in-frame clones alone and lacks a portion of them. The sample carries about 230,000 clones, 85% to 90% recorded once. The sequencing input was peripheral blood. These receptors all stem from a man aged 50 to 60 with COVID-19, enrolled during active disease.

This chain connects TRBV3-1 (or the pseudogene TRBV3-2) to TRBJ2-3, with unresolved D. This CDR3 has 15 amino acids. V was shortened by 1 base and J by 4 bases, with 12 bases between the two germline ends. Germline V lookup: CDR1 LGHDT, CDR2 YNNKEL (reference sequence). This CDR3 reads CASSQGGLMADTQYF. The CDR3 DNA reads TGTGCCAGCAGCCAAGGTGGGCTGATGGCAGATACGCAGTATTTT.

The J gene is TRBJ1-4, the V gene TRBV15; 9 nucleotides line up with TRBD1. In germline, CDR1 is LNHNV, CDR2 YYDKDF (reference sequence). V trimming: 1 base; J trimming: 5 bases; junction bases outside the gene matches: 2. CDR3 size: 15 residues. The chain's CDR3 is CATSRAGTGNEKLFF. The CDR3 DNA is TGTGCCACCAGCAGAGCCGGGACAGGGAATGAAAAACTGTTTTTT.

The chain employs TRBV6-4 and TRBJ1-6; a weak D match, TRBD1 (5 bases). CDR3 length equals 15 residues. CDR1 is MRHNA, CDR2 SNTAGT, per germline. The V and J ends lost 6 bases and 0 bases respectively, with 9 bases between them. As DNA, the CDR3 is TGTGCCAGCAGCCTTGACAGCTCCTATAATTCACCCCTCCACTTT. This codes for CASSLDSSYNSPLHF.

Here the CDR3 reads CASSLGGTGRIGYTF. The CDR3 DNA sequence: TGTGCCAGCAGCTTAGGCGGGACAGGGAGAATTGGCTACACCTTC. The V and J genes are TRBV7-9 and TRBJ1-2, with 9 bases identical to TRBD1. V trimming: 1 base; J trimming: 7 bases; junction bases outside the gene matches: 7. CDR3 length: 15 amino acids. Germline CDR1 is SEHNR and CDR2 is FQNEAQ (reference sequence).

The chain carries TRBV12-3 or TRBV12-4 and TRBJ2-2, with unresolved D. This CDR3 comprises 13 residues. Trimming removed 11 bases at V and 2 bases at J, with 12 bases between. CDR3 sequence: CAVLWRNTGELFF. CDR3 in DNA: TGTGCCGTGCTTTGGAGAAACACCGGGGAGCTGTTTTTT.

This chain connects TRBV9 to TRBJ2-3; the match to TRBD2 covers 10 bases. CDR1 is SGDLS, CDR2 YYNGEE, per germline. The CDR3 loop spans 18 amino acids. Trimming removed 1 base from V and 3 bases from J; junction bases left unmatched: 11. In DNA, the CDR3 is TGTGCCAGCAGCGTACTAGCGGGGGCCCAGCTCGGGACAGATACGCAGTATTTT. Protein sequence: CASSVLAGAQLGTDTQYF.

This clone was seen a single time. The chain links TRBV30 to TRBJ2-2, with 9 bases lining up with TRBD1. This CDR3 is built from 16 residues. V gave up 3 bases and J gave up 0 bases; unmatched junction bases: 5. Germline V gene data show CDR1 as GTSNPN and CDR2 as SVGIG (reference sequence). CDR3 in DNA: TGTGCCTGGAGAAACAGGGGGCTAACGAACACCGGGGAGCTGTTTTTT. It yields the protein CAWRNRGLTNTGELFF.

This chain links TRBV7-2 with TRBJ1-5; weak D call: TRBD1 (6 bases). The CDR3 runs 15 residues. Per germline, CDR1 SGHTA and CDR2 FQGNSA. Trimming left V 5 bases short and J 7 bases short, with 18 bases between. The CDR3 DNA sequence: TGTGCCAGCAGCCATTCTAGGGGGACGGGACAGCCCCAGCATTTT. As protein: CASSHSRGTGQPQHF.

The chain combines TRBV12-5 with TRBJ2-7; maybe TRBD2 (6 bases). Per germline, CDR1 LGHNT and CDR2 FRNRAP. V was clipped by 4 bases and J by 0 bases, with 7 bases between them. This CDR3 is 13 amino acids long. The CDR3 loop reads CASGSGSSYEQYF. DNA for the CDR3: TGTGCTAGTGGTTCCGGGAGCTCCTACGAGCAGTACTTC. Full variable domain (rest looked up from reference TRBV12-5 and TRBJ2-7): DARVTQTPRHKVTEMGQEVTMRCQPILGHNTVFWYRQTMMQGLELLAYFRNRAPLDDSGMPKDRFSAEMPDATLATLKIQPSEPRDSAVYFCASGSGSSYEQYFGPGTRLTVT.

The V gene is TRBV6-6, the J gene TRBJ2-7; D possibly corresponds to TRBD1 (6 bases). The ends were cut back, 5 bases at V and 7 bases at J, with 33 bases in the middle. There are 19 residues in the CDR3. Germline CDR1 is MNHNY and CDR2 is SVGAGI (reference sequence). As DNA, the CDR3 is TGTGCCAGCAGTCGAACCCGTACAGCTTGGGGACAAGGCCCGGGGGAGCAGTACTTC. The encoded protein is CASSRTRTAWGQGPGEQYF.

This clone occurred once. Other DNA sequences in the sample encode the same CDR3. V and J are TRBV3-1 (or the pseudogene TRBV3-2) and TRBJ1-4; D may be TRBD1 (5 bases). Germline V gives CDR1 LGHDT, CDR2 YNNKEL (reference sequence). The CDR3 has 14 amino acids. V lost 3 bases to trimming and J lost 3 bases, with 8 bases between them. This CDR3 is CASSQRQSNEKLFF. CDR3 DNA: TGTGCCAGCAGCCAGCGACAGTCTAATGAAAAACTGTTTTTT.

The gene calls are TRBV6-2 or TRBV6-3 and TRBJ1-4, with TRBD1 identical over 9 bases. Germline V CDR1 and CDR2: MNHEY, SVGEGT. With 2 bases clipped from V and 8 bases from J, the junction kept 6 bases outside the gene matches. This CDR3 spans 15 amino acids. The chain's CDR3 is CASSYPRTGDEKLFF. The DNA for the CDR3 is TGTGCCAGCAGTTACCCTCGGACAGGGGACGAAAAACTGTTTTTT.

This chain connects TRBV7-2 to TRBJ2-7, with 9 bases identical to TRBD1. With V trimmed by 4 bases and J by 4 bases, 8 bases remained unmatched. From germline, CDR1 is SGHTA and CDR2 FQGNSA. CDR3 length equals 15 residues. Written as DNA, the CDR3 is TGTGCCAGCAGCTCTGACAGGGGGTCCGTTTACGAGCAGTACTTC. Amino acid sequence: CASSSDRGSVYEQYF.

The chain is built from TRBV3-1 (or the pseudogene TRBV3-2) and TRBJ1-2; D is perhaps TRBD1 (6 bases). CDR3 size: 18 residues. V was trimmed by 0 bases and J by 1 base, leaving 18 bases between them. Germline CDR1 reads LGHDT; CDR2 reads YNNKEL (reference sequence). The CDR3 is CASSQDAFPDRVNYGYTF. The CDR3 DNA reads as TGTGCCAGCAGCCAAGATGCTTTTCCGGACAGAGTTAACTATGGCTACACCTTC.

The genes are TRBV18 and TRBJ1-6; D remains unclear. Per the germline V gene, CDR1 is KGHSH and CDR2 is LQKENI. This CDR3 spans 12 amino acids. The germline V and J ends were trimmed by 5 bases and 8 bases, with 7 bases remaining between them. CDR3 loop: CASSSVDSPLHF. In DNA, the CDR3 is TGTGCCAGCTCATCGGTGGATTCACCCCTCCACTTT.

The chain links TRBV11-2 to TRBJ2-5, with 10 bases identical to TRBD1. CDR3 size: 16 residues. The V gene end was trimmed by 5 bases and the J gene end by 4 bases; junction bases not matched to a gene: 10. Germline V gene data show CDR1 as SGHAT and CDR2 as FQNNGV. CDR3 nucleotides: TGTGCCAGCAGCGGACGCGGGACAGGGGTTGGAGAGACCCAGTACTTC. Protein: CASSGRGTGVGETQYF.

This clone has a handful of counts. CDR3 protein: CASSGTGQGFMVDGYTF. The CDR3 DNA reads as TGTGCCAGCAGTGGGACGGGACAGGGTTTTATGGTGGATGGCTACACCTTC. The chain is built from TRBV7-2 and TRBJ1-2; TRBD1 matches 9 bases. The germline CDR1 and CDR2 sequences are SGHTA and FQGNSA. V shed 6 bases and J 6 bases; nucleotides not matched to a gene: 17. This CDR3 region has 17 residues.

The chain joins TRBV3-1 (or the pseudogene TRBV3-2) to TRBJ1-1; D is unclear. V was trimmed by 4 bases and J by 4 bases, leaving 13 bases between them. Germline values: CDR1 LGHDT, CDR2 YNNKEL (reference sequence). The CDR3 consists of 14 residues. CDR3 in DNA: TGTGCCAGCAGCCCAAGACGGGTGTCCACTGAAGCTTTCTTT. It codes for CASSPRRVSTEAFF.

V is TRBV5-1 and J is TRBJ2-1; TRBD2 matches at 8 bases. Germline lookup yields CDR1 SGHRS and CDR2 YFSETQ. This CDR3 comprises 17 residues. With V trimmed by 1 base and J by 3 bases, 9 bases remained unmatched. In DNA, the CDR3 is TGCGCCAGCAGCTTGACGAGCGGGAGTTCCCTCTACAATGAGCAGTTCTTC. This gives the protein CASSLTSGSSLYNEQFF.

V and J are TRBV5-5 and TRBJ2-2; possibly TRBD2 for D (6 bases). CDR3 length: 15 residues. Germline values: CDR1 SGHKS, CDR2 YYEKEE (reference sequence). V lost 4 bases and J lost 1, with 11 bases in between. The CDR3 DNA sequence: TGTGCCAGCAGCCCAGGGACTGAGAACACCGGGGAGCTGTTTTTT. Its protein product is CASSPGTENTGELFF.

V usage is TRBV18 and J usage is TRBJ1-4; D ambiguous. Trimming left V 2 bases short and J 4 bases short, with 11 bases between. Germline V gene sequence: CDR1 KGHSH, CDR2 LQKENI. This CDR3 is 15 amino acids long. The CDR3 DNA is TGTGCCAGCTCACCATCAACAGATTTTAATGAAAAACTGTTTTTT. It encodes CASSPSTDFNEKLFF.

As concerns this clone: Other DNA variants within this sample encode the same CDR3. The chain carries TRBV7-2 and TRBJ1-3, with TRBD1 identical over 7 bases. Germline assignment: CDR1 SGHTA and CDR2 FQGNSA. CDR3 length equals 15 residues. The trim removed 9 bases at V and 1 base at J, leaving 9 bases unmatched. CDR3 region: CASSRTGDSGNTIYF. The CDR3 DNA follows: TGTGCCAGTAGCCGGACAGGCGATTCTGGAAACACCATATATTTT.

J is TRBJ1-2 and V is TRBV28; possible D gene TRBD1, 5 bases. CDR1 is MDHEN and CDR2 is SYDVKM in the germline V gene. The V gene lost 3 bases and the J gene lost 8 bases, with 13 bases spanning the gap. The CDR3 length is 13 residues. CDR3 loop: CASSFHTGEGYTF. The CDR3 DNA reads TGTGCCAGCAGTTTCCACACAGGAGAAGGCTACACCTTC.